This entry is about one T cell receptor beta chain. The Seattle site enrolled patients during active infection and followed them longitudinally. Germline V gives CDR1 SGHTA, CDR2 FQGNSA. The CDR3 is 14 residues long. V shed 7 bases and J shed 4 bases, with 17 bases lying between them. The data belong to a study of blood T cell repertoires in COVID-19. The wider study: Acute and convalescent COVID-19 samples came from the United States, Italy and Spain.

Methods used by the authors: Reference gene primer amplification yielded estimated nucleated cell counts. Here immunoSEQ multiplex PCR was the method, and the copy in TCRdb shows in-frame clones only, minus some. V and J calls and clone size are copied from that table; D and trimming were computed from the DNA. The table includes roughly 250,000 clones, approximately 86% detected once. Sequenced sample: peripheral blood. The V gene is TRBV7-2, the J gene TRBJ2-7, with D tentatively TRBD2 (5 bases). The source of this sequence is a human donor with COVID-19, enrolled during active disease. The donor label of this sample is uncertain. The CDR3 sequence: CASNLGVSGYEQYF. The CDR3 DNA reads TGTGCCAGCAACCTCGGGGTTTCCGGGTACGAGCAGTACTTC.